Below are 9 T cell receptor beta chains sequenced from a single sample in a study of human T cells and chemical hapten exposure. Sample time point: pre-sensitization, week 0. Specified treatment: therapeutic diphenylcyclopropenone sensitization with weekly scalp DPC. TCRdb passed the RACE reads through MiXCR, listing each CDR3 protein once. The sample carries 95,000 to 100,000 distinct CDR3 sequences, approximately 10% recorded once. The source material was whole blood, sampled in connection with sensitization to the hapten diphenylcyclopropenone (DPC). These receptors originate from a woman aged 55-70 years with alopecia areata. Some clones in this sample may be carry-over from other donors' samples.

This clonotype has just a few counts. The chain joins TRBV4-2 to TRBJ1-5; D call uncertain. V lost 0 bases, J lost 5 bases, and 11 bases lay in between. The CDR3 sequence is 15 residues long. CDR1 and CDR2 from the germline V gene are LGHNA and YNFKEQ. CDR3 amino acids: CASSQEVSGHQPQHF. CDR3 DNA: TGTGCCAGCAGCCAAGAAGTAAGCGGTCATCAGCCCCAGCATTTT.

V is TRBV29-1 and J is TRBJ1-2; D is perhaps TRBD1 (5 bases). The V end lost 4 bases, the J end lost 5 bases, and 11 bases lay between the germline ends. This CDR3 spans 12 amino acids. Germline V gene data show CDR1 as SQVTM and CDR2 as ANQGSEA. CDR3 region: CSVGSRAYGYTF. The CDR3 nucleotides are TGCAGCGTTGGGAGCAGGGCTTATGGCTACACCTTC.

The J gene is TRBJ2-2, the V gene TRBV9; 8 bases are a match to TRBD1. The J segment lost 6 bases and the V segment lost 3 bases, leaving 4 bases of the junction unmatched. The CDR3 runs to 14 residues. Germline V gene lookup returns CDR1 SGDLS and CDR2 YYNGEE. CDR3 coding DNA: TGTGCCAGCAGCGGTGGACAGGGAGCCGGGGAGCTGTTTTTT. It specifies CASSGGQGAGELFF. The entire variable domain, with the rest obtained from reference TRBV9 and TRBJ2-2, is as follows: DSGVTQTPKHLITATGQRVTLRCSPRSGDLSVYWYQQSLDQGLQFLIQYYNGEERAKGNILERFSAQQFPDLHSELNLSSLELGDSALYFCASSGGQGAGELFFGEGSRLTVL.

V and J are TRBV6-5 and TRBJ2-1; 12 bases line up with TRBD1. The ends lost 8 bases at V and 8 bases at J; junction bases unmatched: 13. The CDR3 runs 16 residues. Germline CDR1 MNHEY, CDR2 SVGAGI. The DNA for the CDR3 is TGTGCCAGCGATCCCACCGGGACAGGGGGCTTGGATGAGCAGTTCTTC. Protein sequence: CASDPTGTGGLDEQFF.

This clonotype was counted between two and nine times. The chain links TRBV18 to TRBJ2-7, with 7 bases matching TRBD1. Trimming took 4 bases from V and 4 from J; bases not matched to a gene: 4. The germline V gene encodes CDR1 KGHSH and CDR2 LQKENI. The CDR3 spans 13 residues. The DNA for the CDR3 is TGTGCCAGCTCACACACAGGGGAATACGAGCAGTACTTC. It codes for CASSHTGEYEQYF.

The chain couples TRBV12-3 or TRBV12-4 to TRBJ1-2; D is unclear. The CDR3 covers 11 residues. Trimming stripped 5 bases from V and 7 bases from J, with 8 bases between. CDR3 DNA: TGTGCCAGCAGTCCGGGTATTGGCTACACCTTC. Its translation is CASSPGIGYTF.

This clonotype showed up many times. The chain carries TRBV6-6 and TRBJ1-2; D unclear. Trimming pared 6 bases from V and 3 bases from J, leaving 14 bases between. The germline CDR1 and CDR2 sequences are MNHNY and SVGAGI (reference sequence). This CDR3 region has 14 residues. The CDR3 DNA follows: TGTGCCAGCAGGGCCCCCTGGGGAGACTATGGCTACACCTTC. Translation gives CASRAPWGDYGYTF.

The CDR3: CAWRFGGAYEQYF. As DNA, the CDR3 is TGTGCCTGGAGGTTCGGCGGGGCCTACGAGCAGTACTTC. The chain joins TRBV30 to TRBJ2-7, with D possibly TRBD2 on 6 matching bases. Germline assignment: CDR1 GTSNPN and CDR2 SVGIG (reference sequence). This CDR3 has 13 residues. V lost 3 bases and J 2 bases, leaving 11 bases between the germline ends.

At least ten counts were recorded for this clonotype. V gene TRBV24-1 combines with J gene TRBJ1-1, with 9 bases matching TRBD1. The CDR3 has 14 residues. Germline V gives CDR1 KGHDR, CDR2 SFDVKD. V lost 9 bases to trimming and J lost 2 bases; unmatched junction nucleotides: 6. In nucleotides, the CDR3 is TGTGCCACCTATACAGGGGGCCCTAACACTGAAGCTTTCTTT. It yields the protein CATYTGGPNTEAFF.